This record covers a single T cell receptor beta chain. Its target is not known. Time point in this sample: week 5, during vaccination. A 20-mer mutant IDH1 peptide at 300 ug was injected subcutaneously with topical imiquimod. Trimming left V 2 bases short and J 6 bases short, with 12 bases between. Germline V gene sequence: CDR1 SGHNT, CDR2 YYREEE (reference sequence). The length of the CDR3 is 13 residues. Measured with immunoSEQ multiplex PCR; TCRdb has only the in-frame clones, and not every one. The data show tens of thousands of clones, roughly 82% seen once. These data come from a study of a mutant IDH1 vaccine in newly diagnosed glioma. Study-wide background: Eight vaccine injections were given to patients in weeks 1, 3, 5, 7, 11, 15, 19 and 23.

Source: PBMCs, taken from a glioma patient whose treatment included an IDH1 peptide vaccine. The TCR comes from a young woman with glioma. Some clones in this sample may be carry-over from other donors' samples. V and J are TRBV5-4 and TRBJ2-7; possibly TRBD2 for D (5 bases). CDR3 residues: CASSFGRVGEQYF. The CDR3 bases are TGTGCCAGCAGCTTCGGGCGGGTCGGCGAGCAGTACTTC.